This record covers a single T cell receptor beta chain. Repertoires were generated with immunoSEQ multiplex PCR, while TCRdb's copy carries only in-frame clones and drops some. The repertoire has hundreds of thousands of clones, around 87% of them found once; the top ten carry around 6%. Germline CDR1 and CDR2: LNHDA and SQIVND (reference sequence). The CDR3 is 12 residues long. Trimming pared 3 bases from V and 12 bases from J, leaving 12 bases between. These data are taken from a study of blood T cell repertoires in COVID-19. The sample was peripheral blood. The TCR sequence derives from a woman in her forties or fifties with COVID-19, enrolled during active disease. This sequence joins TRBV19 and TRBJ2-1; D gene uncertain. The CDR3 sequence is CASSIDSRRQFF. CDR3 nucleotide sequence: TGTGCCAGTAGTATCGACTCCCGACGGCAGTTCTTC.